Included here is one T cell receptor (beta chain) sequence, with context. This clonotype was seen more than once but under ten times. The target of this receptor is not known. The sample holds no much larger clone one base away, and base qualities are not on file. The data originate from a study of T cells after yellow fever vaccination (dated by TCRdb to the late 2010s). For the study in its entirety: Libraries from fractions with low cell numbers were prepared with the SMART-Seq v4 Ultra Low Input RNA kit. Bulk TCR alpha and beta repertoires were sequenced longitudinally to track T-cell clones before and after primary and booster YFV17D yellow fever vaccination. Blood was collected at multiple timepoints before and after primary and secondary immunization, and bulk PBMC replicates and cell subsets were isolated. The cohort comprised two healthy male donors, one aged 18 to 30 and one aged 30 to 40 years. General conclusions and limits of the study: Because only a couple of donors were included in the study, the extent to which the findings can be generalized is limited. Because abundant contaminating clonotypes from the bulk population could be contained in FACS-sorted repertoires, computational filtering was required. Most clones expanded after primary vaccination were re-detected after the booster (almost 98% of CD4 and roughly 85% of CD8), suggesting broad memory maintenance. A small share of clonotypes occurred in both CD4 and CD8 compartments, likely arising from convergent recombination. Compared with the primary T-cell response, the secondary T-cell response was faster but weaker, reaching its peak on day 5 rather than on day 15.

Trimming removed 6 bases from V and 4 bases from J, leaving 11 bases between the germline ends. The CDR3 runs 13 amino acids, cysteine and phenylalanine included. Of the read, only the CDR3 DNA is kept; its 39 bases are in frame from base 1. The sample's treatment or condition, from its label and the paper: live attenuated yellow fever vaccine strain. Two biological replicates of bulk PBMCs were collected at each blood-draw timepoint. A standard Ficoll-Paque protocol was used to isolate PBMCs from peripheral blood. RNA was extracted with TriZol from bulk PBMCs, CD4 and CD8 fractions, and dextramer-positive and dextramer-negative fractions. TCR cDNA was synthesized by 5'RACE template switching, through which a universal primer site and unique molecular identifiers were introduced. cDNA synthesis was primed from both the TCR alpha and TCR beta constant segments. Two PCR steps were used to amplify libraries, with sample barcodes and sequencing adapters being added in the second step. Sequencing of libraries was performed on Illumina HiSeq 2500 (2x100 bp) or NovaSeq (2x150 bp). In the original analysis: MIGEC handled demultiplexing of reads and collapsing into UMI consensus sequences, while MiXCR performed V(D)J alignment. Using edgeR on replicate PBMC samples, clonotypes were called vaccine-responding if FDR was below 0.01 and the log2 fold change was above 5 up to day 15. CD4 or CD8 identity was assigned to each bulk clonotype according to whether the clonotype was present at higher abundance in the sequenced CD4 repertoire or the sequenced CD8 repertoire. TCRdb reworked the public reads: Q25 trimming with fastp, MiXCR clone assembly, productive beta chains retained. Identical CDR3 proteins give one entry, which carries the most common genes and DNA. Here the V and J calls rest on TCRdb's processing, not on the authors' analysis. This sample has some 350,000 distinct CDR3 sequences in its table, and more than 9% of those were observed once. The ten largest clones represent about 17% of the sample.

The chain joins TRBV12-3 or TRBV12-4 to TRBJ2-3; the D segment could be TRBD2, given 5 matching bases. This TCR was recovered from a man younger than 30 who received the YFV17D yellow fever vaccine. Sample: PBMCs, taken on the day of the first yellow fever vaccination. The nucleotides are TGTGCCAGCAGACCGGGGTTCTCAGATACGCAGTATTTT. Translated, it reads CASRPGFSDTQYF.